The T cell receptor beta chain described here comes from a study of shared clonotypes between healthy human individuals. Looking at the study overall: Samples came from two female and a few male donors aged 18 to 49.

Germline V gene lookup returns CDR1 SGHNT and CDR2 YENEEA. The V gene end was trimmed by 1 base and the J gene end by 1 base; junction bases not matched to a gene: 5. There are 17 residues in the CDR3. Produced via immunoSEQ multiplex PCR; TCRdb's table is partial and in-frame only. The sample includes some 690,000 clones, less than 95% of them seen just once. Every donor, a Caucasian adult, lived in Nashville, Tennessee. The sample taken for sequencing was memory CD8+ T cells from PBMCs. This sample's subset: CD45RO+ cells pooled with CCR7-negative TemRA cells. The TCR comes from a man between 18 and 35 years old in good health. Some clones in this sample may be carry-over from other donors' samples. The rearrangement links TRBV11-3 to TRBJ2-3; 10 bases map to TRBD2. DNA for the CDR3: TGTGCCAGCAGCTTAGCAGGAGCGGGAGGGGGCACAGATACGCAGTATTTT. It translates to CASSLAGAGGGTDTQYF.